One TCR beta chain is described in this entry. The assay, immunoSEQ v3.0, was run at survey level. The table came from immunoSEQ multiplex PCR; TCRdb's copy has only in-frame clones and leaves some out. The sample consists of approximately 17,000 clones, approximately 90% of them appearing once. Going into DNA extraction, samples held about 0.95-10 million cryopreserved PBMC. These data come from a study of long-term antiretroviral therapy in people with HIV. Per germline, CDR1 SGHTA and CDR2 FQGNSA. This CDR3 contains 16 residues. V shed 3 bases, J shed 4 bases, and the junction held 10 bases outside the gene matches.

The rearrangement links TRBV7-2 to TRBJ1-1; 8 bases map to TRBD1. Material: unsorted PBMCs, obtained 0.6 years after starting antiretroviral therapy. This TCR came from a woman in her 40s with HIV. This CDR3 is CASSFGQGSWGTEAFF. CDR3 in DNA: TGTGCCAGCAGCTTTGGACAGGGCAGTTGGGGCACTGAAGCTTTCTTT.